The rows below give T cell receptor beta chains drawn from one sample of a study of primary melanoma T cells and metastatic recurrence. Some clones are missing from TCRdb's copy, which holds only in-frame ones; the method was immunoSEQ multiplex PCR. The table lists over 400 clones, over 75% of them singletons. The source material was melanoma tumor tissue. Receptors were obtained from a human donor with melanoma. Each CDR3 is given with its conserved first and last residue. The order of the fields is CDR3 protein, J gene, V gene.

CDR3 protein: CASSLTGGYNEQFF
J gene: TRBJ2-1
V gene: TRBV6-8

CDR3 protein: CASSLYRGANEKLFF
J gene: TRBJ1-4
V gene: TRBV5-1

CDR3 protein: CASSLGAGYNEQFF
J gene: TRBJ2-1
V gene: TRBV11-3

CDR3 protein: CASSLGGQGAPGANVLTF
J gene: TRBJ2-6
V gene: TRBV11-3

CDR3 protein: CASSSLAGPYEQYF
J gene: TRBJ2-7
V gene: TRBV7-5

CDR3 protein: CASSLDNRGNEKLFF
J gene: TRBJ1-4
V gene: TRBV11-3

CDR3 protein: CASSLMTGERDEQYF
J gene: TRBJ2-7
V gene: TRBV5-1

CDR3 protein: CASSPLGGPQVF
J gene: TRBJ2-3
V gene: TRBV6-8

CDR3 protein: CASSSPPGRAPGTDTQYF
J gene: TRBJ2-3
V gene: TRBV6-8

CDR3 protein: CASREDTQETQYF
J gene: TRBJ2-5
V gene: TRBV6-8

CDR3 protein: CASSLGGEGEQFF
J gene: TRBJ2-1
V gene: TRBV23-1

CDR3 protein: CASSSPTGEGNTIYF
J gene: TRBJ1-3
V gene: TRBV11-3

CDR3 protein: CASSVRTGRDTQYF
J gene: TRBJ2-3
V gene: TRBV9

CDR3 protein: CASSPPHYQETQYF
J gene: TRBJ2-5
V gene: TRBV18

CDR3 protein: CASSLDAGLSSYEQYF
J gene: TRBJ2-7
V gene: TRBV11-3

CDR3 protein: CASSSTQGAANYGYTF
J gene: TRBJ1-2
V gene: TRBV6-8

CDR3 protein: CASTQGPSYEQYF
J gene: TRBJ2-7
V gene: TRBV6-8

CDR3 protein: CASTLATGAGGYTF
J gene: TRBJ1-2
V gene: TRBV11-3

CDR3 protein: CASSVESSGNTIYF
J gene: TRBJ1-3
V gene: TRBV7-7

CDR3 protein: CASSLTPWTGEYNEQFF
J gene: TRBJ2-1
V gene: TRBV11-3

CDR3 protein: CASSSRQKGETQYF
J gene: TRBJ2-5
V gene: TRBV11-3

CDR3 protein: CSVEGTGNEKLFF
J gene: TRBJ1-4
V gene: TRBV29-1

CDR3 protein: CASSVGGPGFMNTEAFF
J gene: TRBJ1-1
V gene: TRBV5-1

CDR3 protein: CATSREKGIPSNQPQHF
J gene: TRBJ1-5
V gene: TRBV15

CDR3 protein: CASSQAPNYGYTF
J gene: TRBJ1-2
V gene: TRBV14

CDR3 protein: CATSRDHPGQIPDNEQFF
J gene: TRBJ2-1
V gene: TRBV15

CDR3 protein: CSVLSGAVRDTQYF
J gene: TRBJ2-3
V gene: TRBV29-1

CDR3 protein: CATSREKGHYGYTF
J gene: TRBJ1-2
V gene: TRBV15

CDR3 protein: CAISEAGSYGYTF
J gene: TRBJ1-2
V gene: TRBV10-3

CDR3 protein: CSVEGSGVGEGEQFF
J gene: TRBJ2-1
V gene: TRBV29-1

CDR3 protein: CASSQGLAGGSAYEQYF
J gene: TRBJ2-7
V gene: TRBV18

CDR3 protein: CASSPPSETGGYGYTF
J gene: TRBJ1-2
V gene: TRBV18

CDR3 protein: CASSIEGTAGQPQHF
J gene: TRBJ1-5
V gene: TRBV19

CDR3 protein: CASSPVRGAYNEQFF
J gene: TRBJ2-1
V gene: TRBV11-3

CDR3 protein: CATSRRRDRGFSYNEQFF
J gene: TRBJ2-1
V gene: TRBV15

CDR3 protein: CASSIVRGSTEAFF
J gene: TRBJ1-1
V gene: TRBV19

CDR3 protein: CASSGGYNEKLFF
J gene: TRBJ1-4
V gene: TRBV19

CDR3 protein: CASSPRPRNTIYF
J gene: TRBJ1-3
V gene: TRBV23-1

CDR3 protein: CASSYSKLAEQYF
J gene: TRBJ2-7
V gene: TRBV6-8

CDR3 protein: CASSLQEVYTEAFF
J gene: TRBJ1-1
V gene: TRBV6-8

CDR3 protein: CASSYGTSVEQFF
J gene: TRBJ2-1
V gene: TRBV6-8

CDR3 protein: CASRRDMGFDEQFF
J gene: TRBJ2-1
V gene: TRBV19

CDR3 protein: CASSHSVQRTNEKLFF
J gene: TRBJ1-4
V gene: TRBV7-4